This is a list of T cell receptor beta chains from one sample in a study of Graves' ophthalmopathy and Graves' hyperthyroidism. TCRdb reprocessed the multiplex PCR reads with MiXCR, giving one entry per CDR3 protein. The sample lists around 520,000 distinct CDR3 sequences; 35% to 45% were seen once. Sequencing used peripheral blood or thyroid tissue (not recorded which). The receptors originated from an adult man with Graves' hyperthyroidism. CDR3s include the opening cysteine and the closing phenylalanine or tryptophan. D genes are given only for firm matches. Only part of the rows carry a size: once, few, many, or a class if the clone is expanded.

CDR3aa: CASVLTSGTDTQYF; CDR3nt: TGTGCCAGCGTCCTGACTAGCGGCACAGATACGCAGTATTTT; j_gene: TRBJ2-3; v_gene: TRBV2; abundance: .; d_gene: TRBD2
CDR3aa: CAGSEKGFSGNQPQHF; CDR3nt: TGTGCCGGCAGTGAAAAGGGCTTCTCGGGCAATCAGCCCCAGCATTTT; j_gene: TRBJ1-5; v_gene: TRBV6-1; abundance: .; d_gene: .
CDR3aa: CASSLTGGQNYGYTF; CDR3nt: TGCGCCAGCAGCTTGACAGGGGGCCAAAACTATGGCTACACCTTC; j_gene: TRBJ1-2; v_gene: TRBV5-1; abundance: many; d_gene: TRBD1
CDR3aa: CASSESLLEKLFF; CDR3nt: TGTGCCAGCAGTGAAAGCCTCTTAGAAAAACTGTTTTTT; j_gene: TRBJ1-4; v_gene: TRBV2; abundance: few; d_gene: .
CDR3aa: CASSLMGLAEETQHF; CDR3nt: TGTGCCAGCAGCTTAATGGGACTAGCGGAAGAGACCCAGCATTTT; j_gene: TRBJ1-5; v_gene: TRBV7-3; abundance: once; d_gene: .
CDR3aa: CASSLDRTVFYEQYF; CDR3nt: TGTGCCAGCAGCTTAGACAGGACGGTCTTCTACGAGCAGTACTTC; j_gene: TRBJ2-7; v_gene: TRBV7-2; abundance: many; d_gene: .
CDR3aa: CASSLESQREWFF; CDR3nt: TGTGCCAGCAGCTTAGAGTCCCAGCGGGAGTGGTTCTTC; j_gene: TRBJ2-5; v_gene: TRBV7-2; abundance: few; d_gene: TRBD2
CDR3aa: CASSFRTAEKLFF; CDR3nt: TGTGCCAGCAGTTTTCGGACAGCCGAAAAACTGTTTTTT; j_gene: TRBJ1-4; v_gene: TRBV12-3/TRBV12-4; abundance: .; d_gene: .
CDR3aa: CASSLGHSNQPQHF; CDR3nt: TGTGCCAGCAGTTTAGGTCATAGCAATCAGCCCCAGCATTTT; j_gene: TRBJ1-5; v_gene: TRBV12-3/TRBV12-4; abundance: many; d_gene: .
CDR3aa: CASSETSGGASEQYF; CDR3nt: TGTGCCAGCAGCGAGACTAGCGGGGGGGCTTCTGAGCAGTACTTC; j_gene: TRBJ2-7; v_gene: TRBV7-9; abundance: .; d_gene: TRBD2
CDR3aa: CASSLGVGRDNEKLFF; CDR3nt: TGTGCCAGCAGTTTGGGGGTTGGCAGGGATAATGAAAAACTGTTTTTT; j_gene: TRBJ1-4; v_gene: TRBV7-2; abundance: few; d_gene: .
CDR3aa: CASSPYRGAYNSPLHF; CDR3nt: TGTGCCAGCAGTCCTTACAGGGGGGCCTATAATTCACCCCTCCACTTT; j_gene: TRBJ1-6; v_gene: TRBV7-6; abundance: few; d_gene: TRBD1
CDR3aa: CASSPTYSTSGSSPLTGELFF; CDR3nt: TGTGCCAGCAGTCCCACCTACTCGACTAGCGGGAGTTCCCCTCTCACCGGGGAGCTGTTTTTT; j_gene: TRBJ2-2; v_gene: TRBV7-9; abundance: many; d_gene: TRBD2